Listed below are T cell receptor beta chains from one sample, sequenced in a study of cytomegalovirus exposure and HLA in healthy donors. Only in-frame clones appear in the TCRdb table, and some are missing; sequencing was by immunoSEQ multiplex PCR. The sample table sets out 90,000 to 130,000 clones. Specimen: PBMCs. These receptors all stem from a young man in good health and CMV-seronegative. The conserved cysteine and the conserved F or W are not part of the CDR3 here. A D gene is named only where the DNA matches it firmly.

cdr3_aa: ASNPGGGPGNTIY
v_call: TRBV5-1
d_call: -

cdr3_aa: ASSATGVSGGYT
v_call: TRBV6-4
d_call: TRBD1

cdr3_aa: ASSLGTGGSLAGEKLF
v_call: TRBV5-1
d_call: TRBD1

cdr3_aa: ASRRQRQNTEAF
v_call: TRBV21-1
d_call: -

cdr3_aa: ASSPPGRETQY
v_call: TRBV18
d_call: -

cdr3_aa: ASSNDRTTNYGYT
v_call: TRBV2
d_call: -

cdr3_aa: ASSPSGGTYNEQF
v_call: TRBV5-1
d_call: TRBD2

cdr3_aa: ASRGRGFHYGYT
v_call: TRBV25-1
d_call: -

cdr3_aa: ASSDRGAGTDTQY
v_call: TRBV13
d_call: TRBD2

cdr3_aa: ASSRSGQETQY
v_call: TRBV7-2
d_call: -

cdr3_aa: ASSEGVGTGVEKLF
v_call: TRBV2
d_call: TRBD1

cdr3_aa: ASSLMSGSSYNEQF
v_call: TRBV5-1
d_call: -